The T cell receptor (beta chain) under discussion was sequenced for a study of low-dose radiotherapy and immunotherapy resistance in tumors. Documented time point: after trial treatment. As to treatment: LDRT plus nivolumab, ipilimumab, low-dose cyclophosphamide and aspirin (RACIN trial). It was nivolumab, ipilimumab, aspirin, low-dose cyclophosphamide and low-dose radiotherapy that donors received. Gene-specific TRAV and TRBV primers were used for first-strand cDNA, covering alpha and beta chains. TCR amplification ran about 20 PCR cycles using constant-region and V-primer adapter primers. TCRdb ran MiXCR on the reads and lists one entry per CDR3 protein. The sample consists of approximately 84,000 distinct CDR3 sequences, over 15% of them appearing once. Many counts were recorded for this clonotype. The length of the CDR3 is 14 residues. V lost 0 bases and J lost 7, with 11 bases in between. Germline loops: CDR1 SGHRS, CDR2 YFSETQ.

Sequencing was performed on PBMCs, taken after low-dose radiotherapy plus immunotherapy. The receptor comes from a male donor with prostate cancer. The V gene is TRBV5-1, the J gene TRBJ2-1; TRBD1 might be the D (6 bases). Here the CDR3 DNA reads TGCGCCAGCAGCTTGGGTACCGGACAGAATGAGCAGTTCTTC. Its translation is CASSLGTGQNEQFF. Variable domain in full (rest from reference TRBV5-1 and TRBJ2-1): KAGVTQTPRYLIKTRGQQVTLSCSPISGHRSVSWYQQTPGQGLQFLFEYFSETQRNKGNFPGRFSGRQFSNSRSEMNVSTLELGDSALYLCASSLGTGQNEQFFGPGTRLTVL.